The clone carrying this T cell receptor beta chain has just one count. No antigen is known for it. The sample comes from a study of PD-1 blockade in mismatch repair-deficient tumors. Across the study: Patients had 12 to 13 mismatch repair-deficient cancer types and were previously treated and progressing. Study-wide findings and caveats: Rapid post-treatment expansion, then contraction, generally preceding radiologic response, marked tumor-resident clones.

TCRdb keeps only in-frame clones here, not all; method: immunoSEQ multiplex PCR. The profile shows tens of thousands of clones, roughly 80% of them singletons. All patients were mismatch repair deficient, assessed by either PCR or immunohistochemistry. The clonotype was recovered from an adult with mismatch repair-deficient cancer. Sequencing used peripheral blood, obtained 12 weeks after starting pembrolizumab.

The CDR3 region has the DNA TGCAGCGTTGGAGACAGGGGCATCAGCTACACCTTC. Amino acids: CSVGDRGISYTF. The chain carries TRBV29-1 and TRBJ1-2; 8 bases are shared with TRBD1. From germline, CDR1 is SQVTM and CDR2 ANQGSEA. V was clipped by 4 bases and J by 9 bases; unmatched bases: 7. The CDR3 has 12 amino acids.